These 23 T cell receptor beta chains share one sample of origin, sequenced in a study of blood T cell repertoires in COVID-19. Measured with immunoSEQ multiplex PCR; TCRdb has only the in-frame clones, and not every one. The sample comprises a few hundred thousand clones, around nine tenths of which are singletons, and about 7% rests with the top ten. Source material: peripheral blood. The source is an older woman with COVID-19, enrolled during active disease.

This clone showed up just a few times. The chain couples TRBV6-4 to TRBJ1-5; TRBD1 matches at 7 bases. Germline V lookup: CDR1 MRHNA, CDR2 SNTAGT. The CDR3 extends over 18 amino acids. The V segment lost 6 bases and the J segment 6 bases; nucleotides outside the gene matches: 20. The CDR3 loop reads CASRHFSTGETALQPQHF. In DNA form, the CDR3 reads TGTGCCAGCAGGCACTTTAGTACAGGGGAAACAGCTCTTCAGCCCCAGCATTTT.

The V call is TRBV6-1, the J call TRBJ2-5, with 10 bases matching TRBD1. Trimming took 2 bases from V and 8 from J; bases not matched to a gene: 8. Germline assignment: CDR1 MNHNS and CDR2 SASEGT. The CDR3 covers 15 residues. Here the CDR3 DNA reads TGTGCCAGCAGTGAACCGGGACAGGGGAGGGGAACCCAGTACTTC. Translation gives CASSEPGQGRGTQYF.

The genes are TRBV7-2 and TRBJ2-3; no clear D gene. The CDR3 is 13 residues long. Trimming shortened V by 6 bases and J by 1 base, and 8 bases separated the two germline ends. The germline gives CDR1 SGHTA, CDR2 FQGNSA. CDR3 protein: CASRSPGTDTQYF. The DNA of the CDR3 is TGTGCCAGCAGATCCCCTGGCACAGATACGCAGTATTTT. The full variable domain, in which reference TRBV7-2 and TRBJ2-3 provide the parts outside the CDR3, is GAGVSQSPSNKVTEKGKDVELRCDPISGHTALYWYRQSLGQGLEFLIYFQGNSAPDKSGLPSDRFSAERTGGSVSTLTIQRTQQEDSAVYLCASRSPGTDTQYFGPGTRLTVL.

The rearrangement uses TRBV13 and TRBJ2-5; 10 nucleotides line up with TRBD1. V trimming: 3 bases; J trimming: 0 bases; junction bases outside the gene matches: 4. Looked up from germline, CDR1 is PRHDT and CDR2 is FYEKMQ (reference sequence). This CDR3 has 16 amino acids. CDR3 nucleotides: TGTGCCAGCAGCTTCTGGGACAGGGGCTACCAAGAGACCCAGTACTTC. It encodes CASSFWDRGYQETQYF. The whole variable domain, remainder taken from reference TRBV13 and TRBJ2-5, is AAGVIQSPRHLIKEKRETATLKCYPIPRHDTVYWYQQGPGQDPQFLISFYEKMQSDKGSIPDRFSAQQFSDYHSELNMSSLELGDSALYFCASSFWDRGYQETQYFGPGTRLLVL.

This clone was seen once. The rearrangement uses TRBV5-6 and TRBJ1-2; D is possibly TRBD1 (6 bases). Germline CDR1 and CDR2: SGHDT and YYEEEE. The CDR3 extends over 16 amino acids. V gave up 2 bases and J gave up 0 bases, with 14 bases separating them. CDR3 nucleotide sequence: TGTGCCAGCAGCTTCTGGCAGGGGCCCACTAACTATGGCTACACCTTC. It yields the protein CASSFWQGPTNYGYTF.

V and J are TRBV11-3 and TRBJ1-2; D might be TRBD1 (6 bases). The CDR3 contains 15 residues. Looked up from germline, CDR1 is SGHNT and CDR2 is YENEEA. V was trimmed by 5 bases and J by 4 bases, leaving 17 bases between them. The CDR3 loop reads CASSGRDTGFYGYTF. The CDR3, as DNA: TGTGCCAGCAGCGGCCGGGACACCGGCTTCTATGGCTACACCTTC.

V and J are TRBV3-1 (or the pseudogene TRBV3-2) and TRBJ1-3; D remains unclear. The CDR3 has 14 residues. The V end was cut by 3 bases, the J end by 0 bases, with 6 bases between. CDR1 LGHDT and CDR2 YNNKEL come from the germline V gene (reference sequence). The CDR3 DNA follows: TGTGCCAGCAGCCATGTCTCCTCTGGAAACACCATATATTTT. This gives the protein CASSHVSSGNTIYF.

This clone was picked up one time. V gene TRBV5-6 combines with J gene TRBJ1-1; possibly TRBD1 for D (5 bases). V was cut by 6 bases and J by 1 base, with 13 bases left in between. CDR1 and CDR2 from the germline V gene are SGHDT and YYEEEE. The CDR3 is 14 amino acids. The CDR3 spells CASTLIGENTEAFF. CDR3 bases: TGTGCCAGCACCTTAATAGGGGAGAACACTGAAGCTTTCTTT. The entire variable domain, with the rest obtained from reference TRBV5-6 and TRBJ1-1, is as follows: DAGVTQSPTHLIKTRGQQVTLRCSPKSGHDTVSWYQQALGQGPQFIFQYYEEEERQRGNFPDRFSGHQFPNYSSELNVNALLLGDSALYLCASTLIGENTEAFFGQGTRLTVV.

The chain employs TRBV5-1 and TRBJ2-1, with D perhaps matching TRBD2 (6 bases). This CDR3 has 15 amino acids. Germline assignment: CDR1 SGHRS and CDR2 YFSETQ. Trimming took 0 bases from V and 0 from J, leaving 7 bases between them. DNA of the CDR3: TGCGCCAGCAGCTTGGGCGGGGCCTCCTACAATGAGCAGTTCTTC. Its translation: CASSLGGASYNEQFF.

The chain recombines TRBV18 with TRBJ2-3, with D unresolved. The CDR3 sequence is 12 residues long. Germline V lookup: CDR1 KGHSH, CDR2 LQKENI. V dropped 9 bases and J dropped 0 bases, with 7 bases sitting between them. The CDR3 nucleotides read TGTGCCAGTCGCAGTAGCACAGATACGCAGTATTTT. It is translated as CASRSSTDTQYF.

The chain couples TRBV10-1 to TRBJ1-3; D ambiguous. Germline CDR1 reads WNHNN; CDR2 reads SYGVQD (reference sequence). The CDR3 consists of 15 residues. The V and J ends lost 4 bases and 3 bases respectively, with 13 bases between them. This chain's CDR3 is CASSGEGGHGNTIYF. CDR3 DNA sequence: TGCGCCAGCAGTGGAGAAGGAGGGCATGGAAACACCATATATTTT.

V and J are TRBV11-2 and TRBJ2-3, with TRBD2 identical over 8 bases. Looked up from germline, CDR1 is SGHAT and CDR2 is FQNNGV. V was clipped by 0 bases and J by 4 bases; unmatched bases: 9. This CDR3 contains 17 residues. The CDR3 is CASSLDLTGGPPDTQYF. CDR3 DNA sequence: TGTGCCAGCAGCTTAGATTTAACGGGGGGGCCCCCAGATACGCAGTATTTT.

The J gene is TRBJ2-7, the V gene TRBV13; TRBD1 aligns across 9 bases. The CDR3 totals 14 residues. V lost 0 bases and J lost 7; bases outside the gene matches: 4. The germline V gene encodes CDR1 PRHDT and CDR2 FYEKMQ (reference sequence). The CDR3 nucleotides are TGTGCCAGCAGCTTAGGGAGGGGACAGGGAGAGCAGTACTTC. The encoded protein is CASSLGRGQGEQYF. Together with reference TRBV13 and TRBJ2-7, the CDR3 gives the full variable domain: AAGVIQSPRHLIKEKRETATLKCYPIPRHDTVYWYQQGPGQDPQFLISFYEKMQSDKGSIPDRFSAQQFSDYHSELNMSSLELGDSALYFCASSLGRGQGEQYFGPGTRLTVT.

This chain uses TRBV11-2 with TRBJ1-3; D gene ambiguous. This CDR3 is built from 16 residues. V lost 0 bases, J lost 0 bases, and 9 bases lay in between. The V gene's germline CDR1 is SGHAT and CDR2 FQNNGV. CDR3 in amino acids: CASSLESSASGNTIYF. CDR3 sequence (DNA): TGTGCCAGCAGCTTAGAGAGCAGCGCCTCTGGAAACACCATATATTTT.

This clone was picked up one time. The J gene is TRBJ2-5, the V gene TRBV5-4; D is perhaps TRBD2 (5 bases). From germline, CDR1 is SGHNT and CDR2 YYREEE (reference sequence). This CDR3 spans 16 amino acids. V was shortened by 2 bases and J by 5 bases, with 19 bases between the two germline ends. CDR3 DNA: TGTGCCAGCAGCTTACCTAGACTATCTCCGGGGGAGACCCAGTACTTC. Protein product: CASSLPRLSPGETQYF.

V and J are TRBV6-2 or TRBV6-3 and TRBJ2-7, with 7 nucleotides matching TRBD2. The CDR3 is 16 amino acids. Germline V gene lookup returns CDR1 MNHEY and CDR2 SVGEGT. V gave up 6 bases and J gave up 0 bases; unmatched junction bases: 11. The CDR3 bases are TGTGCCAGCAGCCCGATAGCGGGCCCATCCTCCTACGAGCAGTACTTC. Translated, it gives CASSPIAGPSSYEQYF.

This chain links TRBV10-2 with TRBJ2-5; perhaps TRBD1 as D (5 bases). CDR3 length: 13 amino acids. Trimming left V 3 bases short and J 7 bases short, with 12 bases between. Germline loops: CDR1 WSHSY, CDR2 SAAADI. The CDR3 is CASSEQAKGTQYF. For the CDR3, the DNA is TGCGCCAGCAGTGAACAGGCCAAGGGGACCCAGTACTTC.

The V and J genes are TRBV10-2 and TRBJ1-2; TRBD1 might be the D (6 bases). CDR3 length equals 16 residues. Germline V lookup: CDR1 WSHSY, CDR2 SAAADI. Trimming cost V 4 bases and J 5 bases, with 20 bases left between them. The CDR3 sequence is CASSVGQSNPYYGYTF. In DNA, the CDR3 is TGCGCCAGCAGTGTCGGACAGAGTAACCCTTATTATGGCTACACCTTC.

CDR3 sequence reads: CASSSTGTDYSPLHF. The CDR3 DNA is TGTGCCAGCAGCTCAACCGGGACAGATTATTCACCCCTCCACTTT. This rearrangement joins TRBV11-2 to TRBJ1-6, with TRBD1 matching 7 bases. J was trimmed by 8 bases and V by 4 bases; bases with no gene match: 8. The CDR3 consists of 15 residues. Germline loops: CDR1 SGHAT, CDR2 FQNNGV.

J is TRBJ1-5 and V is TRBV2, with D tentatively TRBD1 (5 bases). CDR3 size: 15 residues. Trimming cost V 7 bases and J 3 bases, with 16 bases left between them. From germline, CDR1 is SNHLY and CDR2 FYNNEI. This chain's CDR3 is CASTDSLQTNQPQHF. In nucleotides, the CDR3 is TGTGCCAGCACTGACAGTCTTCAAACCAATCAGCCCCAGCATTTT.

The gene calls are TRBV11-3 and TRBJ2-3; a possible D gene is TRBD2 (6 bases). The V gene's germline CDR1 is SGHNT and CDR2 YENEEA. This CDR3 has 13 residues. V was pared by 6 bases and J by 1 base, with 8 bases between. CDR3 DNA sequence: TGTGCCAGCAGGCGGGGTGGCACAGATACGCAGTATTTT. Protein product: CASRRGGTDTQYF.

This clone is medium-sized in the sample. V usage is TRBV9 and J usage is TRBJ1-4, with TRBD1 identical over 9 bases. CDR3 length: 15 residues. The ends lost 3 bases at V and 7 bases at J; junction bases unmatched: 7. Germline-derived CDR1 and CDR2 are SGDLS and YYNGEE. Here the CDR3 reads CASSARQGGLEKLFF. The CDR3 region has the DNA TGTGCCAGCAGCGCCCGACAGGGGGGTCTTGAAAAACTGTTTTTT.

This clone has just one count. This chain joins TRBV7-2 and TRBJ2-5; 8 bases fit TRBD1. The CDR3 totals 13 residues. The trim removed 4 bases at V and 5 bases at J, leaving 3 bases unmatched. Germline values: CDR1 SGHTA, CDR2 FQGNSA. CDR3 DNA sequence: TGTGCCAGCAGCTACACAGGGGGGGAGACCCAGTACTTC. Translated: CASSYTGGETQYF.